This T cell receptor (beta chain) originates from a study of cytotoxic CD8 clonotypes in ibrutinib-treated CLL. Here immunoSEQ multiplex PCR was the method, and the copy in TCRdb shows in-frame clones only, minus some. Of almost 85,000 clones listed, around 83% are singletons. CDR1 is SGHDT, CDR2 YYEEEE, per germline. The V gene end was trimmed by 4 bases and the J gene end by 1 base; junction bases not matched to a gene: 11. The CDR3 loop spans 17 amino acids. The TCR sequence derives from a human donor with chronic lymphocytic leukemia. The sample here was PBMCs, taken before ibrutinib treatment. V gene TRBV5-6 combines with J gene TRBJ1-2; TRBD1 matches at 9 bases. The CDR3 DNA sequence: TGTGCCAGCAGCCCTATTGCCGGACAGGGGTTTAACTATGGCTACACCTTC. This gives the protein CASSPIAGQGFNYGYTF.